The clone carrying this T cell receptor (beta chain) was seen a handful of times. Its antigen is as yet unknown. Trimming left V 1 base short and J 5 bases short, with 6 bases between. Germline CDR1 SEHNR, CDR2 FQNEAQ (reference sequence). The CDR3 extends over 12 amino acids. This record belongs to a study of CD8 T cells in ankylosing spondylitis. Study results and limitations: Disease-linked clones bore a CD8+ phenotype and were relatively rare in peripheral blood. The authors reported significant enrichment of disease-linked clones in matched ankylosing spondylitis synovial fluid.

TCRdb called the 5' RACE reads again in MiXCR, with one record for every CDR3 protein. This table holds approximately 200,000 distinct CDR3 sequences, roughly 12% found once. Sequencing used blood, either unsorted or a sorted T cell fraction (not recorded which). This clonotype originated in a male donor with ankylosing spondylitis or in good health (not recorded which). The chain is built from TRBV7-9 and TRBJ2-7, with unresolved D. The CDR3 nucleotides read TGTGCCAGCAGCTTAGGAGTTGACGAGCAGTACTTC. It codes for CASSLGVDEQYF.